A selection of T cell receptor beta chains follows, all from one sample in a study of OX40 agonist ivuxolimab in advanced cancers. The method was immunoSEQ multiplex PCR; TCRdb's version includes in-frame clones alone and lacks a portion of them. Among about 79,000 clones listed, around 94% were seen once. Sequences were derived from CD4+ or CD8+ T cells sorted from blood, sampled in a trial of the OX40 agonist ivuxolimab. The receptors here all came from an adult with an advanced solid tumor such as melanoma, head and neck, liver or kidney cancer. Both conserved end residues are trimmed from each CDR3. D genes are given only for firm matches. Clone size appears in some rows only: once, few, many, or a class for an expanded clone.

v_call	d_call	j_call	clone_size	cdr3_aa
TRBV11-2	.	TRBJ1-2	.	ASSLTYGGDGYT
TRBV4-3	.	TRBJ1-2	.	ASSQSQGGYGYT
TRBV7-6	.	TRBJ1-3	once	ASSLEAPSGNTIY
TRBV19	.	TRBJ1-5	.	ASSPGTYSNQPQH
TRBV18	TRBD1	TRBJ2-3	.	ASSPIGTGLSRATDTQY
TRBV7-6	.	TRBJ2-2	.	ASSPEAQGDGELF
TRBV10-3	.	TRBJ2-5	.	AISDPNWVDETQY
TRBV5-1	.	TRBJ2-1	once	ASSLDREPYNEQF
TRBV2	TRBD1	TRBJ1-5	.	ASSGDRASSNQPQH
TRBV4-2	.	TRBJ2-1	.	ASSQETGTIDNEQF
TRBV19	TRBD2	TRBJ2-1	.	AVNTAGARNEQF
TRBV15	TRBD1	TRBJ2-7	.	ATSTRYTGDDSYEQY
TRBV6-6	.	TRBJ2-1	.	ASSYVSEQF
TRBV5-4	TRBD1	TRBJ1-1	.	ASSQSMDREAF
TRBV29-1	.	TRBJ1-3	.	SVEVQAFSGNTIY
TRBV19	.	TRBJ2-7	.	ASSMPGELYEQY
TRBV27	.	TRBJ1-5	few	ASSSLGQPQH
TRBV2	TRBD1	TRBJ2-7	.	AARDRGHEQY
TRBV4-1	.	TRBJ2-5	.	ASSHAPGVQETQY
TRBV19	TRBD1	TRBJ1-4	.	ASKRGQGNEKLF
TRBV28	.	TRBJ1-2	.	ASSLSGGAPHGYT
TRBV9	.	TRBJ1-3	.	ASSAGSFPPGNTIY
TRBV4-3	.	TRBJ2-1	.	ASSQGEGGEQF
TRBV20-1	TRBD1	TRBJ1-2	once	RGTGEGYT
TRBV16	TRBD1	TRBJ1-1	.	ASSPGDRGFAEAF
TRBV11-2	TRBD1	TRBJ2-7	.	ASSLATGEYYEQY
TRBV7-9	.	TRBJ2-2	once	ASSFRQDINTGELF
TRBV9	.	TRBJ2-2	.	ASSVFVQGPLAGELF
TRBV28	.	TRBJ1-2	.	ASSFTGEYGYT
TRBV27	.	TRBJ1-6	.	ASSLSARVNSPLH
TRBV5-4	TRBD1	TRBJ1-1	once	ASSLAPSGTGGRNTEAF
TRBV7-9	.	TRBJ1-4	.	ASSNLGDIATNEKLF
TRBV5-4	TRBD2	TRBJ2-7	.	ASSLGLANEQY
TRBV30	.	TRBJ2-3	.	ASEGGTDTQY
TRBV5-1	.	TRBJ2-3	.	ASTDDPPTTDTQY
TRBV5-6	TRBD1	TRBJ1-5	.	ASSAGQGNQPQH
TRBV4-3	TRBD2	TRBJ2-7	.	ASSQETGQGRTSGGYEQY
TRBV9	.	TRBJ2-5	.	ASSVEGGTKETQY
TRBV7-3	.	TRBJ2-1	.	ASSPGLSLYEQF
TRBV10-2	.	TRBJ2-2	.	ATLDTGELF
TRBV9	TRBD2	TRBJ2-1	.	ASSSRTSMGNEQF
TRBV4-1	.	TRBJ1-1	.	ASSQEPGSNTEAF
TRBV7-2	.	TRBJ2-7	.	ASSFERPTYEQY
TRBV11-1	TRBD1	TRBJ2-1	.	ASSPDRGYNEQF
TRBV19	TRBD2	TRBJ2-1	.	ASHPGGYNEQF
TRBV7-6	.	TRBJ2-2	.	ASRPPGGELF
TRBV7-2	.	TRBJ1-4	.	ASSLGGGPEEKLF